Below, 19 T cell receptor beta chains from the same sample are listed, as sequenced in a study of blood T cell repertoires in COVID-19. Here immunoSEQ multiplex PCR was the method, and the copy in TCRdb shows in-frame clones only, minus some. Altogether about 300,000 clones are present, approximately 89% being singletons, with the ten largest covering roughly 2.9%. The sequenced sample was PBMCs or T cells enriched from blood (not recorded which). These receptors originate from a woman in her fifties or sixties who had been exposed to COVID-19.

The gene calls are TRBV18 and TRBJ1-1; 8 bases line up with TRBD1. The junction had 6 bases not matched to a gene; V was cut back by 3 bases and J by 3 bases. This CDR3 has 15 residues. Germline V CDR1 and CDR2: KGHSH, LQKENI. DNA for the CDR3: TGTGCCAGCTCACCCAGGGACAGGTTGGACACTGAAGCTTTCTTT. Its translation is CASSPRDRLDTEAFF. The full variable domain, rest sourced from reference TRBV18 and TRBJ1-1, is NAGVMQNPRHLVRRRGQEARLRCSPMKGHSHVYWYRQLPEEGLKFMVYLQKENIIDESGMPKERFSAEFPKEGPSILRIQQVVRGDSAAYFCASSPRDRLDTEAFFGQGTRLTVV.

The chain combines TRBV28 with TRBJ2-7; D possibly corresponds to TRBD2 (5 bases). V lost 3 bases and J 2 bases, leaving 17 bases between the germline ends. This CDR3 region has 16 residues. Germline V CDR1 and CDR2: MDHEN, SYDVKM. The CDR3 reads CASSFHLARLTYEQYF. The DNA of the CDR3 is TGTGCCAGCAGTTTCCACCTAGCCCGTCTAACCTACGAGCAGTACTTC.

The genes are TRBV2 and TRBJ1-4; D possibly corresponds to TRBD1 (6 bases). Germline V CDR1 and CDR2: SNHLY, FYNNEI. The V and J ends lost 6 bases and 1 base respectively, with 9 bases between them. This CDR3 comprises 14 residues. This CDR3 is CASREDRTNEKLFF. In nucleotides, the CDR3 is TGTGCCAGCAGGGAGGACAGAACTAATGAAAAACTGTTTTTT.

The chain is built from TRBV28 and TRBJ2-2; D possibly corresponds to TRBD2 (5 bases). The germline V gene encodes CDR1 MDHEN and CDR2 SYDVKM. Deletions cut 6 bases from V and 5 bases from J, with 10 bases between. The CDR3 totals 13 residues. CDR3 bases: TGTGCCAGCAGGCTCCCGGGGACCGGGGAGCTGTTTTTT. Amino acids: CASRLPGTGELFF.

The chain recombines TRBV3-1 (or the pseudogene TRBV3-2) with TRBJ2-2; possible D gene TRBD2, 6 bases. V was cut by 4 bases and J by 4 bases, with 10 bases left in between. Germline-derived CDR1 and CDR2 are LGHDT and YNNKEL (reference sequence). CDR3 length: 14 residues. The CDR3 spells CASSRRDRTGELFF. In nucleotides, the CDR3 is TGTGCCAGCAGCCGGCGGGACCGCACCGGGGAGCTGTTTTTT.

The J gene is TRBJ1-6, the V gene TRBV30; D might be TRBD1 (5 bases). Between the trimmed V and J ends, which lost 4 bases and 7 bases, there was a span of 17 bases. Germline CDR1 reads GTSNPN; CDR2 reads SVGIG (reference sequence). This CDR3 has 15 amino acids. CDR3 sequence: CAWTLTKSGNSPLHF. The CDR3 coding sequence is TGTGCCTGGACCCTGACGAAATCAGGGAATTCACCCCTCCACTTT. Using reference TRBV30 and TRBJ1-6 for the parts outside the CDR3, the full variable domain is SQTIHQWPATLVQPVGSPLSLECTVEGTSNPNLYWYRQAAGRGLQLLFYSVGIGQISSEVPQNLSASRPQDRQFILSSKKLLLSDSGFYLCAWTLTKSGNSPLHFGNGTRLTVT.

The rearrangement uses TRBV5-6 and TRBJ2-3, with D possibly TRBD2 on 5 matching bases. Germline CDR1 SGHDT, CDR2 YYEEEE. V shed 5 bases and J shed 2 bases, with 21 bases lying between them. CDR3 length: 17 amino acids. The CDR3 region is CASRTGVGQDFTDTQYF. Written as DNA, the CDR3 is TGTGCCAGCAGAACGGGTGTCGGTCAGGACTTCACAGATACGCAGTATTTT.

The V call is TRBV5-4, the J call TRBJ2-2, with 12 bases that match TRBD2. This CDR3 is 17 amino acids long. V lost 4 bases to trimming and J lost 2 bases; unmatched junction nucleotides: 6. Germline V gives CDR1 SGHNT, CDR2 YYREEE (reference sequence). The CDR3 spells CASSPSGGASNTGELFF. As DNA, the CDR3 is TGTGCCAGCAGCCCTAGCGGGGGGGCATCTAACACCGGGGAGCTGTTTTTT.

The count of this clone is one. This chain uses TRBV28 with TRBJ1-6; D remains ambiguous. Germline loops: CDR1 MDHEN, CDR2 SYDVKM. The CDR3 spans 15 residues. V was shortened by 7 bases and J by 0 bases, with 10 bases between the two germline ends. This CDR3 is CASTEGGSYNSPLHF. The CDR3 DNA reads TGTGCCAGCACCGAGGGTGGCTCCTATAATTCACCCCTCCACTTT.

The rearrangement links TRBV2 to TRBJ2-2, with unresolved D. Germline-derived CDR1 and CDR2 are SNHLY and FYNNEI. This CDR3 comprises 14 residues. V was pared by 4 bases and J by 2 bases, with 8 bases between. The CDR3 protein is CASSVGRNTGELFF. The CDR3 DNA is TGTGCCAGCAGTGTGGGCCGTAACACCGGGGAGCTGTTTTTT.

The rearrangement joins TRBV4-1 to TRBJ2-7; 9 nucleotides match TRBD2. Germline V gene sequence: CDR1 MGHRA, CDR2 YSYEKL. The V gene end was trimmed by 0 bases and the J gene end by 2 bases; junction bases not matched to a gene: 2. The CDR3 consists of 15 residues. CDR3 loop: CASSQETSGTYEQYF. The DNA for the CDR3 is TGCGCCAGCAGCCAAGAGACTAGCGGAACCTACGAGCAGTACTTC.

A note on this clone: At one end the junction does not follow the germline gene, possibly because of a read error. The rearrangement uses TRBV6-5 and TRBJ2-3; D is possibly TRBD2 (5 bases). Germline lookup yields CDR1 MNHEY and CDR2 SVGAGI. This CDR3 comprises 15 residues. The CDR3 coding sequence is TGTGCCAGCAGTGACTCCAACGGGGATGGAAGTACGCAGTATTTT. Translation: CASSDSNGDGSTQYF.

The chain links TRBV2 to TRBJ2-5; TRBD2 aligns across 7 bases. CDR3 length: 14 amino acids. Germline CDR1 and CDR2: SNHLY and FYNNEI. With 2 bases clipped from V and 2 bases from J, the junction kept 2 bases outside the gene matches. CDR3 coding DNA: TGTGCCAGCAGTGAAATGGGGGGGCAAGAGACCCAGTACTTC. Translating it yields CASSEMGGQETQYF. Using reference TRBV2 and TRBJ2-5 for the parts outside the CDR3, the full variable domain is EPEVTQTPSHQVTQMGQEVILRCVPISNHLYFYWYRQILGQKVEFLVSFYNNEISEKSEIFDDQFSVERPDGSNFTLKIRSTKLEDSAMYFCASSEMGGQETQYFGPGTRLLVL.

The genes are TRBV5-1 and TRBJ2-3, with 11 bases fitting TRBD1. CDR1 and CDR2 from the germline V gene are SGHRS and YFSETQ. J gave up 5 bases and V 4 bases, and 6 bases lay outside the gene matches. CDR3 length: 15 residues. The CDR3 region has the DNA TGCGCCAGCAGCGCAACCGGGACAGGGGGAGATACGCAGTATTTT. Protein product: CASSATGTGGDTQYF.

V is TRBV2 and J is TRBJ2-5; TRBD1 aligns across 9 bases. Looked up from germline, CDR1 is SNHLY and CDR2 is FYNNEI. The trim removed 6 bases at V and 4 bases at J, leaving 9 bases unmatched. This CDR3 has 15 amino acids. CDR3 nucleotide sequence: TGTGCCAGCAGCGAACCCCGGACAGGGGCAGAGACCCAGTACTTC. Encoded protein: CASSEPRTGAETQYF.

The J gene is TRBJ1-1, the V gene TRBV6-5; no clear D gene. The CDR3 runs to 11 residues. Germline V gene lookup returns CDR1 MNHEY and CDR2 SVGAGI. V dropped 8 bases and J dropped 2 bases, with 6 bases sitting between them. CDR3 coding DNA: TGTGCCAGCTTCCTTAACACTGAAGCTTTCTTT. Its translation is CASFLNTEAFF.

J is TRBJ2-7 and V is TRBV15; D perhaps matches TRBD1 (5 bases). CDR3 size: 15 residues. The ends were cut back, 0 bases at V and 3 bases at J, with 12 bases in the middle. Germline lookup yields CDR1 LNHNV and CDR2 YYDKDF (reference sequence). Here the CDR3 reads CATSRDQAGFYEQYF. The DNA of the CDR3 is TGTGCCACCAGCAGAGATCAAGCAGGGTTCTACGAGCAGTACTTC. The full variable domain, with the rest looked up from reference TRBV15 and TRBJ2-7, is DAMVIQNPRYQVTQFGKPVTLSCSQTLNHNVMYWYQQKSSQAPKLLFHYYDKDFNNEADTPDNFQSRRPNTSFCFLDIRSPGLGDTAMYLCATSRDQAGFYEQYFGPGTRLTVT.

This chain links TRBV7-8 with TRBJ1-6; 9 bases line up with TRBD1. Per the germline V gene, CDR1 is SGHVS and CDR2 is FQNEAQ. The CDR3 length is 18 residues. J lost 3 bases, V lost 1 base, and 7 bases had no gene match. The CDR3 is CASSLGGQGNLYNSPLHF. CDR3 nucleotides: TGTGCCAGCAGCTTAGGGGGACAGGGTAACCTCTATAATTCACCCCTCCACTTT.

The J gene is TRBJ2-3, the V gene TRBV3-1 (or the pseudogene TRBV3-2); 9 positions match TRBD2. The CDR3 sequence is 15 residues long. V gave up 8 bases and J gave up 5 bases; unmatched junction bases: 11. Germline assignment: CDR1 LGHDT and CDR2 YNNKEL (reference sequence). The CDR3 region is CASAGGGGAGDTQYF. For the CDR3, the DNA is TGTGCCAGCGCTGGCGGCGGGGGGGCCGGAGATACGCAGTATTTT.